This TCR beta chain was sequenced in a study of T cell responses to AZD1222 COVID-19 vaccine. The study, taken as a whole, reports: Possibly, clonal diversity was underestimated; donors were largely white British and included more females. Targeting of unmutated variant regions was reportedly seen in nearly half of spike-specific TCRs.

This clone came up a few times. What it binds is not known. Trimming cost V 4 bases and J 9 bases; bases outside gene matches: 7. Looked up from germline, CDR1 is MNHEY and CDR2 is SVGAGI. The CDR3 extends over 15 amino acids. Assay: immunoSEQ multiplex PCR; the TCRdb copy retains only in-frame clones and omits some. The sample includes over 75,000 clones, over 75% of them seen just once. The rearrangement uses TRBV6-5 and TRBJ1-6, with TRBD1 matching over 9 bases. The specimen comprised peripheral blood, sampled 28 days after the second AZD1222 dose. The sequence derives from an adult who received the AZD1222 COVID-19 vaccine. CDR3 bases: TGTGCCAGCAGTTTAACGGGACAGGGTGGTTCACCCCTCCACTTT. Its protein is CASSLTGQGGSPLHF.